This record concerns one T cell receptor beta chain sequence. The sample belongs to a study of cytomegalovirus exposure and HLA in healthy donors. Here immunoSEQ multiplex PCR was the method, and the copy in TCRdb shows in-frame clones only, minus some. The sample records under 150,000 clones, roughly nine tenths being singletons. The junction had 18 bases not matched to a gene; V was cut back by 10 bases and J by 9 bases. CDR3 size: 14 residues. Germline CDR1 and CDR2: SGHTA and FQGNSA. This sequence originates from a man aged 18 to 29 in good health and CMV-seronegative. Sequences were obtained from PBMCs. V is TRBV7-2 and J is TRBJ2-7; 7 positions agree with TRBD2. The CDR3 sequence is CATRPASGWAGQYF. The CDR3 DNA reads as TGTGCCACCCGCCCGGCTAGCGGCTGGGCAGGGCAGTACTTC.